Listed below are T cell receptor beta chains from one sample, sequenced in a study of T-cell memory formation after mild COVID-19. TCRdb re-called the 5' RACE reads through MiXCR, storing one row per CDR3 protein. The sample consists of 250,000 or so distinct CDR3 sequences, about a sixth of them appearing once. The material sequenced was PBMCs or a T cell subset sorted from them (not recorded which). The origin of the receptors is a man younger than 35 who had mild COVID-19 (a few samples of this study predate the infection). Cell type and time point are not known. CDR3s include the opening cysteine and the closing phenylalanine or tryptophan.

j_call | v_call | cdr3_aa
TRBJ2-7 | TRBV12-5 | CASAGDTYEQYF
TRBJ2-1 | TRBV5-1 | CASSRTDRAGEQFF
TRBJ1-1 | TRBV3-1 | CASSQAPGGAFF
TRBJ2-2 | TRBV20-1 | CSARDPGGRTGELFF
TRBJ2-5 | TRBV27 | CASSLSIGGGQETQYF
TRBJ2-5 | TRBV10-3 | CAISEAHLAGGEETQYF
TRBJ1-2 | TRBV20-1 | CRVAAASYGYTF
TRBJ2-3 | TRBV6-1 | CASRLGLGTSTDTQYF
TRBJ2-7 | TRBV10-3 | CAISESDSSYEQYF
TRBJ1-2 | TRBV7-9 | CASSPAQGNYGYTF
TRBJ1-5 | TRBV3-1 | CASSPQQGNQPQHF
TRBJ2-1 | TRBV7-2 | CASSPASLRYNEQFF
TRBJ2-5 | TRBV6-5 | CASSQPGRDGAETQYF
TRBJ2-2 | TRBV5-1 | CASSPESELFF
TRBJ2-3 | TRBV4-1 | CASGSDGSTDTQYF
TRBJ1-2 | TRBV6-5 | CASSYQDRDRGYTF
TRBJ2-3 | TRBV27 | CASSLYANTDTQYF
TRBJ1-1 | TRBV12-3/TRBV12-4 | CASREGGGTEAFF
TRBJ2-7 | TRBV7-8 | CASSLVGTLSYEQYF
TRBJ2-3 | TRBV20-1 | CSVPAPSTDTQYF
TRBJ2-7 | TRBV7-8 | CASSQHQGPSYEQYF
TRBJ2-5 | TRBV27 | CASKTMAVQETQYF
TRBJ2-1 | TRBV7-6 | CASSLDRPSSYNEQFF
TRBJ1-1 | TRBV29-1 | CSVQGTTEAFF
TRBJ1-5 | TRBV6-1 | CASGRDFNQPQHF